Shown below are 29 T cell receptor beta chains from a single sample sequenced in a study of cytomegalovirus exposure and HLA in healthy donors. Vbeta (60) and Jbeta (13) primers were used in the PCR. Sequenced by immunoSEQ multiplex PCR; TCRdb stores in-frame clones only, minus some. This table holds about 120,000 clones, about four fifths found once. Material: PBMCs. These receptors all stem from a woman aged 40 to 49 in good health and CMV-seronegative.

The rearrangement uses TRBV6-4 and TRBJ2-3; the match to TRBD2 covers 8 bases. Trimming took 4 bases from V and 3 from J; bases not matched to a gene: 6. The germline V gene encodes CDR1 MRHNA and CDR2 SNTAGT. The CDR3 is 15 residues long. CDR3 region: CASSVVAGSTDTQYF. CDR3 DNA: TGTGCCAGCAGTGTTGTAGCGGGGTCAACAGATACGCAGTATTTT.

The V and J genes are TRBV2 and TRBJ2-7, with 11 bases fitting TRBD2. The CDR3 is 14 residues long. Germline V lookup: CDR1 SNHLY, CDR2 FYNNEI. Losses at the gene ends were 7 bases for V and 7 bases for J; bases not matched to a gene: 9. The CDR3 DNA reads as TGTGCCAGCACTCAACTAGCGGGGGCGGGGGAGCAGTACTTC. Encoded protein: CASTQLAGAGEQYF. Looking up the rest from reference TRBV2 and TRBJ2-7 gives the full variable domain: EPEVTQTPSHQVTQMGQEVILRCVPISNHLYFYWYRQILGQKVEFLVSFYNNEISEKSEIFDDQFSVERPDGSNFTLKIRSTKLEDSAMYFCASTQLAGAGEQYFGPGTRLTVT.

The CDR3 loop is CASSAQAGGAYEQYF. In DNA form, the CDR3 reads TGTGCCAGCAGCGCCCAAGCGGGAGGTGCCTACGAGCAGTACTTC. The rearrangement joins TRBV9 to TRBJ2-5, with TRBD2 matching 9 bases. Matching the DNA end better, TRBJ2-7 makes the J call doubtful. This CDR3 spans 15 amino acids. CDR1 is SGDLS, CDR2 YYNGEE, per germline.

As DNA, the CDR3 is TGTGCCAGCAGTTATGGGGAGACTTGGCAGTACTTC. Amino acid sequence: CASSYGETWQYF. The chain couples TRBV6-1 to TRBJ2-7; D is possibly TRBD2 (5 bases). Germline V lookup: CDR1 MNHNS, CDR2 SASEGT. The CDR3 extends over 12 amino acids. Trimming took 5 bases from V and 9 from J, leaving 14 bases between them.

V and J are TRBV7-9 and TRBJ2-7, with 8 nucleotides matching TRBD2. V was pared by 1 base and J by 5 bases, with 10 bases of the junction left unmatched. Germline V gives CDR1 SEHNR, CDR2 FQNEAQ (reference sequence). CDR3 length: 16 amino acids. The CDR3 DNA reads TGTGCCAGCAGCTTAGGTGGCGGGAGGTTCGTCAACGAGCAGTACTTC. Translation: CASSLGGGRFVNEQYF.

The V and J genes are TRBV19 and TRBJ1-5; 12 bases map to TRBD1. The CDR3 sequence is 16 residues long. J gave up 6 bases and V 2 bases, and 5 bases lay outside the gene matches. CDR1 and CDR2 (germline): LNHDA, SQIVND (reference sequence). The CDR3 loop is CASSIWGQGAGQPQHF. CDR3 in DNA: TGTGCCAGTAGTATATGGGGACAGGGGGCGGGTCAGCCCCAGCATTTT.

As for this clone: A junction end diverges from the germline sequence, so it may reflect a read error. The V and J genes are TRBV6-1 and TRBJ2-7; 7 bases line up with TRBD2. Germline V lookup: CDR1 MNHNS, CDR2 SASEGT. The CDR3 has 14 amino acids. CDR3: CASSTGLSIYGQYF. The CDR3 DNA sequence: TGTGCCAGCAGTACGGGACTATCCATATACGGGCAGTACTTC.

The chain employs TRBV7-9 and TRBJ1-1; TRBD1 matches at 10 bases. Per germline, CDR1 SEHNR and CDR2 FQNEAQ (reference sequence). This CDR3 region has 13 residues. The V and J ends lost 5 bases and 4 bases, in that order; junction bases with no gene match: 1. In DNA, the CDR3 is TGTGCCAGCAGCCGGGACAGGGGCACTGAAGCTTTCTTT. It encodes CASSRDRGTEAFF.

The rearrangement links TRBV29-1 to TRBJ1-1; D is perhaps TRBD1 (6 bases). Looked up from germline, CDR1 is SQVTM and CDR2 is ANQGSEA. CDR3 length equals 15 residues. Deletions cut 6 bases from V and 1 base from J, with 18 bases between. The chain's CDR3 is CSVRLDSGRNTEAFF. The CDR3 coding sequence is TGCAGCGTCCGCTTGGACAGTGGGAGGAACACTGAAGCTTTCTTT.

The gene calls are TRBV28 and TRBJ2-7, with unresolved D. V was clipped by 2 bases and J by 4 bases, with 6 bases between them. This CDR3 has 12 amino acids. Germline V lookup: CDR1 MDHEN, CDR2 SYDVKM. In nucleotides, the CDR3 is TGTGCCAGCAGTTTACCCCAATACGAGCAGTACTTC. This codes for CASSLPQYEQYF.

The chain recombines TRBV13 with TRBJ1-1; no clear D. The CDR3 contains 12 residues. The germline V gene encodes CDR1 PRHDT and CDR2 FYEKMQ (reference sequence). Deletions cut 3 bases from V and 8 bases from J, with 10 bases between. CDR3 region: CASSLGGREAFF. The CDR3 DNA reads TGTGCCAGCAGCTTGGGAGGCCGGGAAGCTTTCTTT.

V is TRBV4-1 and J is TRBJ1-5; D unclear. Trimming took off 1 base at V and 0 bases at J, with 10 bases between the two ends. The CDR3 totals 16 residues. CDR1 is MGHRA, CDR2 YSYEKL, per germline. The CDR3, as DNA: TGCGCCAGCAGCCAAGTAATGGCCTTTAGCAATCAGCCCCAGCATTTT. Its translation is CASSQVMAFSNQPQHF.

The chain links TRBV13 to TRBJ2-5, with TRBD2 matching over 9 bases. The J call is doubtful: the DNA matches TRBJ2-7 better. Germline V gene sequence: CDR1 PRHDT, CDR2 FYEKMQ (reference sequence). This CDR3 has 17 amino acids. The CDR3 is CASSPPAAAGGTYEQYF. Here the CDR3 DNA reads TGTGCCAGCAGCCCGCCCGCCGCAGCGGGGGGTACCTACGAGCAGTACTTC.

This chain joins TRBV10-1 and TRBJ2-3, with 8 bases aligning to TRBD2. This CDR3 has 14 residues. Germline lookup yields CDR1 WNHNN and CDR2 SYGVQD (reference sequence). V dropped 5 bases and J dropped 5; count of bases not matched to a gene: 6. The CDR3 region is CASSPGTRGDTQYF. For the CDR3, the DNA is TGCGCCAGCAGTCCCGGGACTAGAGGAGATACGCAGTATTTT.

The CDR3 loop reads CASRTLAAETYEQYF. The DNA of the CDR3 is TGTGCCAGCAGGACTCTAGCGGCGGAAACCTACGAGCAGTACTTC. The chain is built from TRBV27 and TRBJ2-7, with 7 bases that match TRBD2. The germline gives CDR1 MNHEY, CDR2 SMNVEV (reference sequence). V shed 6 bases, J shed 2 bases, and the junction held 10 bases outside the gene matches. The CDR3 contains 15 residues.

This chain uses TRBV11-3 with TRBJ2-3, with D unresolved. Germline values: CDR1 SGHNT, CDR2 YENEEA. The CDR3 spans 13 residues. Trimming took off 5 bases at V and 6 bases at J, with 12 bases between the two ends. In nucleotides, the CDR3 is TGTGCCAGCAGCCCGCCAGCGAGTGATACGCAGTATTTT. Residues: CASSPPASDTQYF.

The chain is built from TRBV28 and TRBJ2-5; TRBD2 aligns across 11 bases. Germline loops: CDR1 MDHEN, CDR2 SYDVKM. The CDR3 has 14 residues. Trimming cost V 3 bases and J 3 bases; bases outside gene matches: 0. The chain's CDR3 is CASSFSGREETQYF. CDR3 coding DNA: TGTGCCAGCAGTTTTAGCGGGAGGGAAGAGACCCAGTACTTC. The variable domain in full, with the rest retrieved from reference TRBV28 and TRBJ2-5, is DVKVTQSSRYLVKRTGEKVFLECVQDMDHENMFWYRQDPGLGLRLIYFSYDVKMKEKGDIPEGYSVSREKKERFSLILESASTNQTSMYLCASSFSGREETQYFGPGTRLLVL.

V and J are TRBV18 and TRBJ2-2; D ambiguous. CDR1 and CDR2 from the germline V gene are KGHSH and LQKENI. Between the trimmed V and J ends, which lost 3 bases and 3 bases, there was a span of 20 bases. CDR3 length: 18 residues. The CDR3 here is CASSPGPDIIRDTGELFF. DNA for the CDR3: TGTGCCAGCTCACCGGGCCCAGACATTATCCGAGACACCGGGGAGCTGTTTTTT.

The CDR3 region has the DNA TGTGCCAGCTCACCACAAGCGGGGACCCAGTACTTC. Protein product: CASSPQAGTQYF. This sequence joins TRBV18 and TRBJ2-5; TRBD2 is a possible D gene (6 bases). Germline V gene lookup returns CDR1 KGHSH and CDR2 LQKENI. This CDR3 contains 12 residues. Trimming removed 1 base at V and 7 bases at J, with 7 bases between.

The V and J genes are TRBV7-8 and TRBJ2-3, with TRBD1 as a possible D gene (6 bases). The CDR3 runs 15 residues. Trimming stripped 5 bases from V and 4 bases from J, with 16 bases between. Germline CDR1 SGHVS, CDR2 FQNEAQ. CDR3 region: CASSLLGGGADTQYF. In nucleotides, the CDR3 is TGTGCCAGCAGCCTCTTAGGGGGTGGGGCAGATACGCAGTATTTT.

The chain employs TRBV18 and TRBJ2-5; TRBD2 might be the D (6 bases). The germline gives CDR1 KGHSH, CDR2 LQKENI. Trimming cost V 3 bases and J 8 bases, with 16 bases left between them. The CDR3 is 14 residues long. This CDR3 reads CASSPGFDGRTQYF. The CDR3 DNA reads TGTGCCAGCTCACCCGGTTTCGACGGGAGAACCCAGTACTTC.

Concerning this clone: A read error may produce the germline difference seen at one junction end. The V call is TRBV5-1, the J call TRBJ2-7; TRBD2 agrees at 12 bases. Germline-derived CDR1 and CDR2 are SGHRS and YFSETQ. The CDR3 covers 16 residues. CDR3 coding DNA: TGCGCCAGCAGCCCCTTGACTAGCGGGAGCCCCTACGGGCAGTACTTC. Protein product: CASSPLTSGSPYGQYF. Drawing the rest from reference TRBV5-1 and TRBJ2-7, the complete variable domain is KAGVTQTPRYLIKTRGQQVTLSCSPISGHRSVSWYQQTPGQGLQFLFEYFSETQRNKGNFPGRFSGRQFSNSRSEMNVSTLELGDSALYLCASSPLTSGSPYGQYFGPGTRLTVT.

The chain uses TRBV5-4 and TRBJ2-1; TRBD1 aligns across 9 bases. Unmatched junction bases numbered 1, after V lost 1 base and J lost 2 bases. The CDR3 loop spans 15 amino acids. Per the germline V gene, CDR1 is SGHNT and CDR2 is YYREEE (reference sequence). DNA of the CDR3: TGTGCCAGCAGCTTGCGGGACAGGGCCTACAATGAGCAGTTCTTC. This gives the protein CASSLRDRAYNEQFF.

The rearrangement uses TRBV7-3 and TRBJ2-3, with TRBD1 identical over 8 bases. Germline values: CDR1 SGHTA, CDR2 FQGTGA. V trimming: 6 bases; J trimming: 7 bases; junction bases outside the gene matches: 15. This CDR3 has 16 residues. The CDR3 DNA reads as TGTGCCAGCAGTCCCTCGGGGCAGGGGGCGCAAAATACGCAGTATTTT. This encodes CASSPSGQGAQNTQYF.

The chain couples TRBV19 to TRBJ1-4; no definite D call. Germline loops: CDR1 LNHDA, CDR2 SQIVND (reference sequence). Trimming took 3 bases from V and 7 from J, leaving 9 bases between them. The CDR3 consists of 13 residues. CDR3 in DNA: TGTGCCAGTAGTATGGAGGCAGGTGAAAAACTGTTTTTT. As protein: CASSMEAGEKLFF.

For this clone: Other DNA variants within this sample encode the same CDR3. V and J are TRBV7-2 and TRBJ2-1, with 11 bases lining up with TRBD2. The CDR3 loop spans 16 amino acids. CDR1 and CDR2 from the germline V gene are SGHTA and FQGNSA. After removal of 1 base from V and 1 base from J, the junction contained 0 bases not matched to a gene. Here the CDR3 reads CASSLGLAGSYNEQFF. DNA of the CDR3: TGTGCCAGCAGCTTAGGACTAGCGGGATCCTACAATGAGCAGTTCTTC.

This clone has just a few counts. The rearrangement uses TRBV11-3 and TRBJ1-5; no clear D. This CDR3 comprises 15 residues. The V gene's germline CDR1 is SGHNT and CDR2 YENEEA. Trimming left V 3 bases short and J 7 bases short, with 16 bases between. This CDR3 is CASSFISNSGQPQHF. As DNA, the CDR3 is TGTGCCAGCAGCTTCATCTCTAATTCAGGACAGCCCCAGCATTTT.

The chain joins TRBV2 to TRBJ1-6; D unclear. The V gene's germline CDR1 is SNHLY and CDR2 FYNNEI. The CDR3 has 16 amino acids. V gave up 8 bases and J gave up 5 bases, with 19 bases separating them. In DNA, the CDR3 is TGTGCCAGCGCGATCCGGGGAAACCGGGATAATTCACCCCTCCACTTT. Protein: CASAIRGNRDNSPLHF.

The CDR3 DNA follows: TGTGCCAGCAGATTACAGGGGGTGGAGGGCTACACCTTC. As protein: CASRLQGVEGYTF. The chain combines TRBV6-1 with TRBJ1-2; 8 bases are shared with TRBD1. CDR1 MNHNS and CDR2 SASEGT come from the germline V gene. V lost 6 bases to trimming and J lost 8 bases; unmatched junction nucleotides: 8. The CDR3 sequence is 13 residues long.